What follows are 10 T cell receptor beta chains derived from one specimen sequenced in a study of identical twins. TCRdb reanalysed the 5' RACE reads using MiXCR and keeps one entry per CDR3 protein. The profile covers hundreds of thousands of distinct CDR3 sequences, with 18% appearing a single time and less than 15% taken by the ten largest. In addition, the sample was reused for a study of T cells expressing NK-cell markers.

The sequencing input was PBMCs. The receptor set was obtained from a woman aged 18 to 35 in good health.

This sequence joins TRBV11-3 and TRBJ2-7; D unclear. Deletions cut 10 bases from V and 0 bases from J, with 16 bases between. This CDR3 is 14 amino acids long. Germline V lookup: CDR1 SGHNT, CDR2 YENEEA. The CDR3 loop reads CATQRVRSSYEQYF. In nucleotides, the CDR3 is TGTGCCACTCAAAGGGTCAGAAGCTCCTACGAGCAGTACTTC.

V usage is TRBV20-1 and J usage is TRBJ2-3, with TRBD2 matching over 7 bases. The CDR3 loop spans 15 amino acids. V lost 1 base, J lost 2 bases, and 6 bases stayed unmatched. Germline V gene sequence: CDR1 DFQATT, CDR2 SNEGSKA (reference sequence). Here the CDR3 DNA reads TGCAGTGCTAGAGGGAAGCGGGGCTTCACAGATACGCAGTATTTT. Residues: CSARGKRGFTDTQYF.

The rearrangement uses TRBV20-1 and TRBJ2-7; D uncertain. CDR3 length: 15 residues. Trimming cost V 0 bases and J 0 bases, with 12 bases left between them. Per germline, CDR1 DFQATT and CDR2 SNEGSKA (reference sequence). The CDR3 sequence: CSARDSAGSSYEQYF. The DNA of the CDR3 is TGCAGTGCTAGAGATTCGGCAGGTAGCTCCTACGAGCAGTACTTC.

This clonotype was observed a few times. This chain joins TRBV6-5 and TRBJ2-3; D ambiguous. The germline V gene has CDR1 MNHEY and CDR2 SVGAGI. V was clipped by 1 base and J by 0 bases, with 2 bases between them. The CDR3 is 13 residues long. In DNA, the CDR3 is TGTGCCAGCAGTTACTACAGCACAGATACGCAGTATTTT. Translated, it gives CASSYYSTDTQYF.

This clonotype was recorded a few times. The CDR3 DNA follows: TGCAGTGCTAAACCGGGATCCACTGAAGCTTTCTTT. Its translation is CSAKPGSTEAFF. The rearrangement links TRBV20-1 to TRBJ1-1; no firm D call. Germline V gene data show CDR1 as DFQATT and CDR2 as SNEGSKA (reference sequence). This CDR3 has 12 amino acids. V was pared by 4 bases and J by 4 bases, with 10 bases between.

The rearrangement joins TRBV6-6 to TRBJ2-2; the D is unclear. V gave up 7 bases and J gave up 6 bases, with 9 bases separating them. This CDR3 has 12 residues. The germline V gene has CDR1 MNHNY and CDR2 SVGAGI (reference sequence). In nucleotides, the CDR3 is TGTGCCAGCAATAGAGACCCCGGGGAGCTGTTTTTT. Its translation: CASNRDPGELFF.

This rearrangement joins TRBV27 to TRBJ2-7; D tentatively reads TRBD1 or TRBD2 (5 bases each). V lost 8 bases, J lost 3 bases, and 17 bases lay in between. From germline, CDR1 is MNHEY and CDR2 SMNVEV (reference sequence). The CDR3 consists of 14 residues. As DNA, the CDR3 is TGTGCCAGCCAGCTCCGTTCAGGGAGCTACGAGCAGTACTTC. Its translation is CASQLRSGSYEQYF.

The V and J genes are TRBV6-5 and TRBJ2-7; 8 nucleotides line up with TRBD1. The CDR3 spans 13 residues. Germline V gives CDR1 MNHEY, CDR2 SVGAGI. The junction had 4 bases not matched to a gene; V was cut back by 4 bases and J by 5 bases. The CDR3 protein is CASSWPGGNEQYF. The CDR3 coding sequence is TGTGCCAGCAGTTGGCCAGGGGGCAACGAGCAGTACTTC.

This clonotype has more than one count but fewer than ten. The chain recombines TRBV25-1 with TRBJ1-2, with a weak D call TRBD1 (6 bases). Trimming took off 1 base at V and 4 bases at J, with 10 bases between the two ends. This CDR3 spans 14 amino acids. Germline-derived CDR1 and CDR2 are MGHDK and SYGVNS. CDR3 region: CASSEWTAVYGYTF. In DNA form, the CDR3 reads TGTGCCAGCAGTGAATGGACAGCAGTCTATGGCTACACCTTC.

The chain employs TRBV30 and TRBJ2-7, with D maybe TRBD2 (5 bases). Trimming removed 4 bases at V and 3 bases at J, with 10 bases between. This CDR3 region has 12 residues. The germline gives CDR1 GTSNPN, CDR2 SVGIG (reference sequence). The CDR3 loop is CAWNGGDYEQYF. The CDR3 DNA reads as TGTGCCTGGAACGGAGGCGACTACGAGCAGTACTTC.